This TCR beta chain was captured in a study of blood T cells in healthy people across ages. Then a second PCR, running roughly 7 to 11 cycles, was carried out with a sample-barcoded 5' primer and a J-beta primer mix. TCRdb reanalysed the 5' RACE reads using MiXCR and keeps one entry per CDR3 protein. This sample yields about 730,000 distinct CDR3 sequences, of which 35% to 45% are seen a single time; roughly 19% belongs to the top ten. Per-sample yields of isolated PBMCs were at least 7 million. V dropped 1 base and J dropped 4; count of bases not matched to a gene: 18. This CDR3 region has 19 residues. The V gene's germline CDR1 is SGHAT and CDR2 FQDESV (reference sequence).

The chain employs TRBV11-1 and TRBJ2-5, with 7 bases fitting TRBD2. The TCR comes from a woman aged 60-75 years in good health. What was sequenced was blood. CDR3 coding DNA: TGTGCCAGCAGCTTAGTTTGGCGGTCGGCTAGCGGAGACCTAGAGACCCAGTACTTC. It translates to CASSLVWRSASGDLETQYF.